This record concerns one T cell receptor beta chain sequence. At one boundary the junction diverges from the germline segment, which might be a read error. Each CDR3 protein is one row after TCRdb ran MiXCR on the 5' RACE reads. The repertoire holds roughly 44,000 distinct CDR3 sequences, with 25% to 30% as singletons. The CDR3 sequence is 14 residues long. The clonotype comes from a female donor with breast cancer. Material: memory CD4+ T cells sorted from a lymph node. Subset described: memory CD4+ T cells, CD4+CD45RO+CD25-. The chain couples TRBV12-3 or TRBV12-4 to TRBJ1-5; D remains unclear. CDR3 loop: CASSSRESSQPQHF. The CDR3 DNA reads as TGTGCCAGCAGTTCTAGGGAAAGCAGTCAGCCCCAGCATTTT.